The next 12 T cell receptor beta chains were all read from a single sample in a study of PD-1 blockade in classical Hodgkin lymphoma. Repertoires were generated with immunoSEQ multiplex PCR, while TCRdb's copy carries only in-frame clones and drops some. The top ten hold 2% to 2.5% of the sample, which has over 25,000 clones, 85% to 95% seen once. Time point defined: newly diagnosed, previously untreated cHL patient sample. The material sequenced was peripheral blood mononuclear cells (PBMCs). Every receptor here comes from a human donor with classical Hodgkin lymphoma.

The gene calls are TRBV5-4 and TRBJ1-1; no definite D call. This CDR3 has 12 residues. Between the trimmed V and J ends, which lost 5 bases and 1 base, there was a span of 6 bases. Germline CDR1 is SGHNT and CDR2 is YYREEE (reference sequence). CDR3 DNA: TGTGCCAGCAGGTGGGGGAACACTGAAGCTTTCTTT. Amino acids: CASRWGNTEAFF.

J is TRBJ2-2 and V is TRBV7-6; D gene ambiguous. Germline V gene lookup returns CDR1 SGHVS and CDR2 FNYEAQ. CDR3 length equals 13 residues. Deletions cut 2 bases from V and 6 bases from J, with 7 bases between. CDR3 amino acids: CASSLSEAGELFF. DNA of the CDR3: TGTGCCAGCAGCTTAAGTGAGGCCGGGGAGCTGTTTTTT.

This rearrangement joins TRBV6-4 to TRBJ2-5, with TRBD1 matching over 7 bases. From germline, CDR1 is MRHNA and CDR2 SNTAGT. V lost 11 bases to trimming and J lost 5 bases; unmatched junction nucleotides: 14. This CDR3 region has 14 residues. CDR3 DNA sequence: TGTGCCGGACGGGGACGGACAGGCCGGGAGACCCAGTACTTC. Translation gives CAGRGRTGRETQYF.

The rearrangement uses TRBV15 and TRBJ1-5; D is possibly TRBD1 (6 bases). The CDR3 has 15 residues. V was shortened by 4 bases and J by 2 bases, with 12 bases between the two germline ends. The germline CDR1 and CDR2 sequences are LNHNV and YYDKDF (reference sequence). The CDR3 here is CATSTTGGRNQPQHF. The CDR3 nucleotides are TGTGCCACCAGCACCACGGGGGGGCGCAATCAGCCCCAGCATTTT. The whole variable domain, filled in from reference TRBV15 and TRBJ1-5, reads DAMVIQNPRYQVTQFGKPVTLSCSQTLNHNVMYWYQQKSSQAPKLLFHYYDKDFNNEADTPDNFQSRRPNTSFCFLDIRSPGLGDTAMYLCATSTTGGRNQPQHFGDGTRLSIL.

The V and J genes are TRBV5-1 and TRBJ2-7; 8 nucleotides align to TRBD1. Germline assignment: CDR1 SGHRS and CDR2 YFSETQ. The V and J ends lost 2 bases and 5 bases, in that order; junction bases with no gene match: 6. This CDR3 region has 14 residues. Written as DNA, the CDR3 is TGCGCCAGCAGCTTCCGGACAGGGACACACGAGCAGTACTTC. Protein: CASSFRTGTHEQYF.

V usage is TRBV5-1 and J usage is TRBJ2-2; D is unresolved. The CDR3 runs 12 residues. The V end was cut by 4 bases, the J end by 7 bases, with 8 bases between. Germline V gene lookup returns CDR1 SGHRS and CDR2 YFSETQ. CDR3 coding DNA: TGCGCCAGCAGCCCCACCTACGGGGAGCTGTTTTTT. Its protein is CASSPTYGELFF.

CDR3 in amino acids: CASSRGSYNSPLHF. For the CDR3, the DNA is TGCGCCAGCAGCCGGGGGTCCTATAATTCACCCCTCCACTTT. The chain uses TRBV4-1 and TRBJ1-6; TRBD1 might be the D (5 bases). Deletions cut 4 bases from V and 1 base from J, with 5 bases between. Germline V lookup: CDR1 MGHRA, CDR2 YSYEKL. The CDR3 has 14 residues.

This clone has only one observation. The chain recombines TRBV7-2 with TRBJ2-1; TRBD1 matches at 7 bases. Trimming took 2 bases from V and 10 from J; bases not matched to a gene: 5. The CDR3 has 13 amino acids. The germline CDR1 and CDR2 sequences are SGHTA and FQGNSA. CDR3 coding DNA: TGTGCCAGCAGCTTAAAAGGGGGCAGGGAGCAGTTCTTC. Residues: CASSLKGGREQFF.

The chain employs TRBV7-2 and TRBJ1-5; D is unclear. Germline lookup yields CDR1 SGHTA and CDR2 FQGNSA. V was cut by 0 bases and J by 4 bases, with 7 bases left in between. The CDR3 is made up of 14 amino acids. CDR3 loop: CASSLAGRNQPQHF. CDR3 DNA sequence: TGTGCCAGCAGCTTAGCGGGGAGAAATCAGCCCCAGCATTTT.

The chain joins TRBV27 to TRBJ2-3; D is perhaps TRBD2 (6 bases). V dropped 8 bases and J dropped 0 bases, with 12 bases sitting between them. The germline CDR1 and CDR2 sequences are MNHEY and SMNVEV (reference sequence). This CDR3 has 14 residues. The CDR3 region is CASRRGGSTDTQYF. CDR3 in DNA: TGTGCCAGCCGGCGGGGCGGAAGCACAGATACGCAGTATTTT.

This CDR3 reads CASSRGRTYNEQFF. CDR3 DNA: TGTGCCAGCAGTCGCGGGAGGACCTACAATGAGCAGTTCTTC. The chain uses TRBV27 and TRBJ2-1, with 8 bases matching TRBD2. The germline gives CDR1 MNHEY, CDR2 SMNVEV (reference sequence). There are 14 residues in the CDR3. The junction had 2 bases not matched to a gene; V was cut back by 5 bases and J by 2 bases.

The CDR3 protein is CASSSNWGTEAFF. The CDR3 region has the DNA TGTGCCAGCAGCTCAAACTGGGGCACTGAAGCTTTCTTT. This rearrangement joins TRBV11-3 to TRBJ1-1, with D hard to call. CDR3 size: 13 residues. Trimming removed 4 bases from V and 4 bases from J, with 10 bases in between. Germline loops: CDR1 SGHNT, CDR2 YENEEA.